Each of the 21 T cell receptor beta chains below was sequenced from the same sample in a study of T cell responses to AZD1222 COVID-19 vaccine. Assay: immunoSEQ multiplex PCR; the TCRdb copy retains only in-frame clones and omits some. The sample holds about 170,000 clones; just over 90% are singletons and the top ten take about 3.9%. Sequencing was performed on peripheral blood, taken on day 0 of AZD1222 vaccination. Source of these receptors: an adult in good health.

The chain recombines TRBV5-1 with TRBJ1-4; 7 bases align to TRBD1. Germline CDR1 SGHRS, CDR2 YFSETQ. This CDR3 region has 14 residues. The J segment lost 5 bases and the V segment lost 0 bases, leaving 1 base of the junction unmatched. The CDR3: CASSLGQGNEKLFF. The CDR3 DNA sequence: TGCGCCAGCAGCTTGGGACAGGGAAATGAAAAACTGTTTTTT. Supplemented by reference TRBV5-1 and TRBJ1-4, the full variable domain reads KAGVTQTPRYLIKTRGQQVTLSCSPISGHRSVSWYQQTPGQGLQFLFEYFSETQRNKGNFPGRFSGRQFSNSRSEMNVSTLELGDSALYLCASSLGQGNEKLFFGSGTQLSVL.

The chain employs TRBV6-6 and TRBJ2-3, with D perhaps TRBD2 (7 bases). The CDR3 has 14 residues. Germline CDR1 MNHNY, CDR2 SVGAGI (reference sequence). Between the trimmed V and J ends, which lost 8 bases and 1 base, there was a span of 13 bases. CDR3: CASGSGGGTDTQYF. As DNA, the CDR3 is TGTGCCAGCGGTTCGGGGGGCGGCACAGATACGCAGTATTTT.

V and J are TRBV7-6 and TRBJ1-2, with D perhaps TRBD1 (5 bases). V was trimmed by 4 bases and J by 3 bases, leaving 15 bases between them. This CDR3 region has 15 residues. CDR1 is SGHVS, CDR2 FNYEAQ, per germline. The CDR3 loop reads CASSSGGGSDYGYTF. In DNA, the CDR3 is TGTGCCAGCAGCTCTGGGGGGGGAAGTGACTATGGCTACACCTTC. Drawing the rest from reference TRBV7-6 and TRBJ1-2, the complete variable domain is GAGVSQSPRYKVTKRGQDVALRCDPISGHVSLYWYRQALGQGPEFLTYFNYEAQQDKSGLPNDRFSAERPEGSISTLTIQRTEQRDSAMYRCASSSGGGSDYGYTFGSGTRLTVV.

V gene TRBV18 combines with J gene TRBJ1-2; TRBD1 might be the D (5 bases). The ends were cut back, 0 bases at V and 8 bases at J, with 13 bases in the middle. Germline CDR1 is KGHSH and CDR2 is LQKENI. CDR3 length: 14 amino acids. The CDR3 DNA follows: TGTGCCAGCTCACCACCGGGACTAAGAGACGGCTACACCTTC. It codes for CASSPPGLRDGYTF. Full variable domain (rest looked up from reference TRBV18 and TRBJ1-2): NAGVMQNPRHLVRRRGQEARLRCSPMKGHSHVYWYRQLPEEGLKFMVYLQKENIIDESGMPKERFSAEFPKEGPSILRIQQVVRGDSAAYFCASSPPGLRDGYTFGSGTRLTVV.

The chain joins TRBV7-8 to TRBJ1-3; maybe TRBD1 (5 bases). From germline, CDR1 is SGHVS and CDR2 FQNEAQ. Trimming shortened V by 2 bases and J by 2 bases, and 10 bases separated the two germline ends. The CDR3 is 15 residues long. CDR3 amino acids: CASSLWGGAGNTIYF. The CDR3 nucleotides read TGTGCCAGCAGCTTATGGGGAGGGGCTGGAAACACCATATATTTT.

The chain recombines TRBV19 with TRBJ2-5; D is possibly TRBD1 (5 bases). This CDR3 region has 13 residues. Germline CDR1 and CDR2: LNHDA and SQIVND (reference sequence). Trimming removed 4 bases from V and 3 bases from J, with 9 bases in between. The CDR3 protein is CASSNPGKETQYF. CDR3 DNA: TGTGCCAGTAGTAACCCAGGGAAAGAGACCCAGTACTTC.

V is TRBV3-1 (or the pseudogene TRBV3-2) and J is TRBJ2-2; D may be TRBD1 (5 bases). Germline values: CDR1 LGHDT, CDR2 YNNKEL (reference sequence). V dropped 0 bases and J dropped 4 bases, with 21 bases sitting between them. This CDR3 is built from 19 residues. The CDR3 DNA sequence: TGTGCCAGCAGCCAAGACGAAGTGGGGCCCCTATGGGGCACCGGGGAGCTGTTTTTT. Its translation is CASSQDEVGPLWGTGELFF.

Here the CDR3 reads CSVRTGVGGELFF. CDR3 coding DNA: TGCAGCGTCAGGACAGGGGTTGGCGGGGAGCTGTTTTTT. This chain uses TRBV29-1 with TRBJ2-2, with 9 bases fitting TRBD1. Per germline, CDR1 SQVTM and CDR2 ANQGSEA. The CDR3 is made up of 13 amino acids. The trim removed 6 bases at V and 7 bases at J, leaving 6 bases unmatched.

This chain links TRBV16 with TRBJ1-2; no firm D call. Germline V gene lookup returns CDR1 KGHSY and CDR2 FQNENV. V lost 0 bases to trimming and J lost 5 bases, with 13 bases between them. The CDR3 totals 15 residues. The CDR3 DNA follows: TGTGCCAGCAGCCAATCGGTCGGACGGATTTATGGCTACACCTTC. Its translation is CASSQSVGRIYGYTF.

V gene TRBV27 combines with J gene TRBJ1-1, with D maybe TRBD1 (6 bases). The ends were cut back, 2 bases at V and 0 bases at J, with 10 bases in the middle. The CDR3 has 15 amino acids. Germline V gene sequence: CDR1 MNHEY, CDR2 SMNVEV (reference sequence). The CDR3 DNA sequence: TGTGCCAGCAGTTTAAGGGGGGCAATGAACACTGAAGCTTTCTTT. The encoded protein is CASSLRGAMNTEAFF.

The rearrangement links TRBV6-7 to TRBJ2-3, with 8 nucleotides matching TRBD2. TRBV6-7 is noted as an ORF with a role that remains uncertain. The CDR3 sequence is 15 residues long. Losses at the gene ends were 6 bases for V and 1 base for J; bases not matched to a gene: 6. The CDR3 protein is CASSHTTSGTDTQYF. The CDR3 DNA follows: TGTGCCAGCAGCCACACGACTAGCGGCACAGATACGCAGTATTTT.

As DNA, the CDR3 is TGTGCCAGCAGCCACCTTCGGGGTACGACTCGCGGGGGCTCCTATAATTCACCCCTCCACTTT. This translates into CASSHLRGTTRGGSYNSPLHF. J is TRBJ1-6 and V is TRBV14; D possibly corresponds to TRBD1 (5 bases). Germline CDR1 reads SGHDN; CDR2 reads FVKESK. The CDR3 extends over 21 amino acids. Deletions cut 3 bases from V and 0 bases from J, with 24 bases between.

The chain employs TRBV7-9 and TRBJ2-7; 8 bases align to TRBD2. Trimming took 3 bases from V and 2 from J; bases not matched to a gene: 9. Germline V CDR1 and CDR2: SEHNR, FQNEAQ (reference sequence). There are 16 residues in the CDR3. The chain's CDR3 is CASSFPSGSPTYEQYF. In DNA, the CDR3 is TGTGCCAGCAGCTTCCCTAGCGGGTCCCCGACCTACGAGCAGTACTTC.

The chain carries TRBV5-6 and TRBJ1-4; 8 bases line up with TRBD1. Germline V lookup: CDR1 SGHDT, CDR2 YYEEEE. This CDR3 is 15 amino acids long. Germline trimming cut 1 base from V and 8 bases from J; bases unmatched to any gene: 7. The CDR3 coding sequence is TGTGCCAGCAGCTTGTATGTGACAGGGGACGAAAAACTGTTTTTT. Its protein product is CASSLYVTGDEKLFF.

The chain links TRBV4-1 to TRBJ1-4; D is undetermined. In germline, CDR1 is MGHRA, CDR2 YSYEKL. The V and J ends lost 1 base and 3 bases respectively, with 12 bases between them. The CDR3 runs 16 residues. The CDR3 sequence: CASSQAEGSANEKLFF. The CDR3 DNA follows: TGCGCCAGCAGCCAAGCCGAGGGCAGTGCTAATGAAAAACTGTTTTTT.

The J gene is TRBJ2-1, the V gene TRBV5-4; D is perhaps TRBD1 or TRBD2 (5 bases each). The CDR3 runs to 14 residues. V lost 7 bases, J lost 9 bases, and 20 bases lay in between. CDR1 is SGHNT, CDR2 YYREEE, per germline (reference sequence). CDR3 sequence reads: CASWTRDLGGEQFF. The CDR3, as DNA: TGTGCCAGCTGGACCCGGGACCTTGGAGGTGAGCAGTTCTTC.

This clone was recorded at least ten times. The V gene is TRBV18, the J gene TRBJ1-6; D unclear. V lost 0 bases to trimming and J lost 3 bases, with 9 bases between them. The CDR3 runs to 16 residues. CDR1 and CDR2 (germline): KGHSH, LQKENI. The CDR3 sequence: CASSPPQGNYNSPLHF. Here the CDR3 DNA reads TGTGCCAGCTCACCACCGCAAGGGAACTATAATTCACCCCTCCACTTT. Supplemented by reference TRBV18 and TRBJ1-6, the full variable domain reads NAGVMQNPRHLVRRRGQEARLRCSPMKGHSHVYWYRQLPEEGLKFMVYLQKENIIDESGMPKERFSAEFPKEGPSILRIQQVVRGDSAAYFCASSPPQGNYNSPLHFGNGTRLTVT.

This chain uses TRBV5-1 with TRBJ2-1; D is undetermined. V lost 4 bases, J lost 0 bases, and 11 bases lay in between. The CDR3 is 15 residues long. The germline CDR1 and CDR2 sequences are SGHRS and YFSETQ. Here the CDR3 DNA reads TGCGCCAGCAGCCTATCACGACCCTCCTACAATGAGCAGTTCTTC. Residues: CASSLSRPSYNEQFF.

Written as DNA, the CDR3 is TGTGCCAGTAGTCTGTCGACAGGGTCTGAGACCCAGTACTTC. It yields the protein CASSLSTGSETQYF. The chain is built from TRBV19 and TRBJ2-5; 7 nucleotides match TRBD1. With V trimmed by 5 bases and J by 5 bases, 8 bases remained unmatched. Germline V gene data show CDR1 as LNHDA and CDR2 as SQIVND (reference sequence). This CDR3 comprises 14 residues. Using reference TRBV19 and TRBJ2-5 for the parts outside the CDR3, the full variable domain is DGGITQSPKYLFRKEGQNVTLSCEQNLNHDAMYWYRQDPGQGLRLIYYSQIVNDFQKGDIAEGYSVSREKKESFPLTVTSAQKNPTAFYLCASSLSTGSETQYFGPGTRLLVL.

The gene calls are TRBV2 and TRBJ1-1; D unclear. From germline, CDR1 is SNHLY and CDR2 FYNNEI. Trimming removed 10 bases at V and 6 bases at J, with 15 bases between. The CDR3 is 12 residues long. CDR3 nucleotide sequence: TGTGCCACCGGTGGGGTTTACGCTGAAGCTTTCTTT. The encoded protein is CATGGVYAEAFF.

This clone was seen only once. V gene TRBV12-3 or TRBV12-4 combines with J gene TRBJ1-1; D might be TRBD1 (5 bases). Deletions cut 3 bases from V and 1 base from J, with 6 bases between. The CDR3 length is 13 residues. This CDR3 is CASSFQGNTEAFF. Here the CDR3 DNA reads TGTGCCAGCAGTTTTCAGGGGAACACTGAAGCTTTCTTT.